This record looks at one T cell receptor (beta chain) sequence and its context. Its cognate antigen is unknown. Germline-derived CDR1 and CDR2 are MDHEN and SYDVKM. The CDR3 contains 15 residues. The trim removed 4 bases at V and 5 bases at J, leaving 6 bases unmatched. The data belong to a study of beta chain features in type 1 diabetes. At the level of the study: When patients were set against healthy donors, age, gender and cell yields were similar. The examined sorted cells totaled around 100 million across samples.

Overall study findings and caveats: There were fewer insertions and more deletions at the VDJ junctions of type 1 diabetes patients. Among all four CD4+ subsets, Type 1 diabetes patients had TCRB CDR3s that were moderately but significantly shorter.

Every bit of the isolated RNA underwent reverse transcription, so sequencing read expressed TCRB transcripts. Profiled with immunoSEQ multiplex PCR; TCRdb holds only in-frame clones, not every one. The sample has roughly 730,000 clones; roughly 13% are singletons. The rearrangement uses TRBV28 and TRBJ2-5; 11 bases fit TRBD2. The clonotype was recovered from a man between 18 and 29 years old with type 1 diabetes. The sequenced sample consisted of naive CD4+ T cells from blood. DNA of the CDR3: TGTGCCAGCAGTTCCGGACTAGCGGGCCGGGAGACCCAGTACTTC. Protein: CASSSGLAGRETQYF.